Listed here are 20 T cell receptor beta chains from one sample, sequenced in a study of blood T cell repertoires in COVID-19. This table comes from immunoSEQ multiplex PCR, and its TCRdb copy is limited to in-frame clones, with some not included. The table has about 200,000 clones, around 81% seen once. Sequenced material: peripheral blood. These TCRs come from a man between 60 and 75 years old with COVID-19, enrolled during active disease.

The genes are TRBV6-5 and TRBJ1-3; D is undetermined. Deletions cut 6 bases from V and 0 bases from J, with 12 bases between. Looked up from germline, CDR1 is MNHEY and CDR2 is SVGAGI. This CDR3 spans 15 amino acids. Here the CDR3 reads CASRSTGGSGNTIYF. The CDR3 region has the DNA TGTGCCAGCAGATCAACCGGAGGCTCTGGAAACACCATATATTTT.

The V call is TRBV7-3, the J call TRBJ2-7; maybe TRBD1 (5 bases). Germline CDR1 and CDR2: SGHTA and FQGTGA. V lost 5 bases to trimming and J lost 2 bases, with 10 bases between them. CDR3 length: 13 residues. The CDR3 loop is CASSPQGAYEQYF. CDR3 sequence (DNA): TGTGCCAGCAGCCCCCAGGGTGCCTACGAGCAGTACTTC.

The chain links TRBV10-2 to TRBJ2-1; weak D call: TRBD2 (7 bases). CDR3 length equals 15 residues. V shed 6 bases and J shed 7 bases, with 19 bases lying between them. Germline V gene data show CDR1 as WSHSY and CDR2 as SAAADI. CDR3 in DNA: TGCGCCAGCAGCCAACTAGCGATGAGGGGGAATGAGCAGTTCTTC. It is translated as CASSQLAMRGNEQFF.

V usage is TRBV28 and J usage is TRBJ1-2, with 7 bases fitting TRBD1. Trimming took 7 bases from V and 4 from J; bases not matched to a gene: 9. Germline CDR1 is MDHEN and CDR2 is SYDVKM. This CDR3 region has 14 residues. CDR3 loop: CASTFGQGVYGYTF. CDR3 bases: TGTGCCAGCACCTTCGGGCAGGGGGTCTATGGCTACACCTTC.

The chain has TRBV12-3 or TRBV12-4 and TRBJ2-7; maybe TRBD1 (6 bases). V was cut by 5 bases and J by 6 bases, with 14 bases left in between. The CDR3 is 13 amino acids. The CDR3 DNA follows: TGTGCCAGCAGTCTAACAGGGACCGCCGAGCAGTACTTC. Translation gives CASSLTGTAEQYF.

This rearrangement joins TRBV19 to TRBJ1-5; 7 positions match TRBD1. Germline V lookup: CDR1 LNHDA, CDR2 SQIVND (reference sequence). V trimming: 8 bases; J trimming: 1 base; junction bases outside the gene matches: 5. The CDR3 extends over 14 amino acids. The CDR3 nucleotides read TGTGCCAGTGGGCGACAGGGAAGCAATCAGCCCCAGCATTTT. Residues: CASGRQGSNQPQHF. The complete variable domain, with remaining parts taken from reference TRBV19 and TRBJ1-5, reads DGGITQSPKYLFRKEGQNVTLSCEQNLNHDAMYWYRQDPGQGLRLIYYSQIVNDFQKGDIAEGYSVSREKKESFPLTVTSAQKNPTAFYLCASGRQGSNQPQHFGDGTRLSIL.

This clone was recorded only once. The chain couples TRBV9 to TRBJ2-3; 8 bases are shared with TRBD1. The CDR3 is 16 residues long. Germline loops: CDR1 SGDLS, CDR2 YYNGEE. V lost 4 bases, J lost 5 bases, and 12 bases stayed unmatched. The CDR3 protein is CASSLLGRGHIDTQYF. The CDR3, as DNA: TGTGCCAGCAGCCTCCTGGGCAGGGGGCATATAGATACGCAGTATTTT.

The chain links TRBV5-1 to TRBJ1-1, with TRBD1 as a possible D gene (5 bases). Germline-derived CDR1 and CDR2 are SGHRS and YFSETQ. The CDR3 loop spans 14 amino acids. V gave up 1 base and J gave up 2 bases, with 9 bases separating them. The CDR3 DNA reads TGCGCCAGCAGCTTGAAACAGGCTAACACTGAAGCTTTCTTT. This gives the protein CASSLKQANTEAFF.

The chain couples TRBV6-5 to TRBJ1-2; 9 bases map to TRBD1. This CDR3 has 16 residues. V trimming: 4 bases; J trimming: 5 bases; junction bases outside the gene matches: 11. CDR1 and CDR2 from the germline V gene are MNHEY and SVGAGI. Here the CDR3 reads CASSSPSTGGKYGYTF. Here the CDR3 DNA reads TGTGCCAGCAGTTCACCATCGACAGGGGGAAAATATGGCTACACCTTC.

As DNA, the CDR3 is TGTGCCAGCTCACCGGAATTGGGGGCAGGGGAGCAGTTCTTC. This sequence encodes CASSPELGAGEQFF. This chain joins TRBV18 and TRBJ2-1, with TRBD1 as a possible D gene (6 bases). This CDR3 comprises 14 residues. The V gene lost 3 bases and the J gene lost 10 bases, with 16 bases spanning the gap. The germline V gene has CDR1 KGHSH and CDR2 LQKENI. Based on the CDR3 plus reference TRBV18 and TRBJ2-1, the full variable domain is NAGVMQNPRHLVRRRGQEARLRCSPMKGHSHVYWYRQLPEEGLKFMVYLQKENIIDESGMPKERFSAEFPKEGPSILRIQQVVRGDSAAYFCASSPELGAGEQFFGPGTRLTVL.

V gene TRBV21-1 combines with J gene TRBJ1-1; the tabulated D call, TRBD1, remains unverified against the DNA. TRBV21-1 is given as a pseudogene. The CDR3 spans 15 residues. CDR3 nucleotide sequence: TGTGCCAGCAGCAAAGCGCCCAGTCCGAACACTGAAGCTTTCTTT. This encodes CASSKAPSPNTEAFF.

The rearrangement joins TRBV30 to TRBJ2-1, with 9 nucleotides matching TRBD2. From germline, CDR1 is GTSNPN and CDR2 SVGIG (reference sequence). J was trimmed by 6 bases and V by 0 bases; bases with no gene match: 24. The CDR3 contains 21 residues. CDR3: CAWSVLGTWLAGPTVANEQFF. The CDR3 region has the DNA TGTGCCTGGAGTGTACTAGGCACTTGGCTAGCGGGGCCCACGGTAGCCAATGAGCAGTTCTTC.

V usage is TRBV29-1 and J usage is TRBJ1-3, with TRBD1 identical over 9 bases. V was clipped by 6 bases and J by 0 bases; unmatched bases: 3. CDR1 is SQVTM and CDR2 is ANQGSEA in the germline V gene. This CDR3 comprises 14 residues. The CDR3 DNA reads as TGCAGCGTAGACAGGGGGATCTCTGGAAACACCATATATTTT. Amino acids: CSVDRGISGNTIYF.

V gene TRBV4-1 combines with J gene TRBJ1-6; 11 positions agree with TRBD1. Looked up from germline, CDR1 is MGHRA and CDR2 is YSYEKL. This CDR3 is built from 15 residues. After removal of 3 bases from V and 9 bases from J, the junction contained 4 bases not matched to a gene. The CDR3 reads CASSHPGTGGSPLHF. DNA for the CDR3: TGCGCCAGCAGCCATCCCGGGACAGGGGGTTCACCCCTCCACTTT.

CDR3 bases: TGTGCCAGCAGCTTACCCCAAAGGACAGGGAGGGCAACTAATGAAAAACTGTTTTTT. This codes for CASSLPQRTGRATNEKLFF. The genes are TRBV7-9 and TRBJ1-4; 8 bases align to TRBD1. V lost 2 bases and J lost 0; bases outside the gene matches: 11. The CDR3 runs 19 residues. CDR1 is SEHNR, CDR2 FQNEAQ, per germline (reference sequence).

This chain joins TRBV28 and TRBJ1-1; possible D gene TRBD1, 6 bases. This CDR3 is built from 15 residues. Trimming took 5 bases from V and 0 from J, leaving 13 bases between them. Germline V gives CDR1 MDHEN, CDR2 SYDVKM. The CDR3 bases are TGTGCCAGCAGTACTACAGGGTCTATGAACACTGAAGCTTTCTTT. It is translated as CASSTTGSMNTEAFF.

The chain carries TRBV3-1 (or the pseudogene TRBV3-2) and TRBJ2-6; D unclear. Trimming removed 0 bases from V and 0 bases from J, with 6 bases in between. CDR1 and CDR2 (germline): LGHDT, YNNKEL (reference sequence). This CDR3 comprises 16 residues. The CDR3 region is CASSQELLSGANVLTF. DNA of the CDR3: TGTGCCAGCAGCCAAGAACTTCTCTCTGGGGCCAACGTCCTGACTTTC.

The chain links TRBV28 to TRBJ1-5, with D perhaps TRBD1 (5 bases). This CDR3 is built from 14 residues. Between the trimmed V and J ends, which lost 3 bases and 6 bases, there was a span of 12 bases. Germline CDR1 is MDHEN and CDR2 is SYDVKM. The CDR3 DNA reads as TGTGCCAGCAGTTTTCAGGGTCCGGGTCAGCCCCAGCATTTT. Residues: CASSFQGPGQPQHF.

The rearrangement joins TRBV2 to TRBJ1-6; D is unclear. Trimming left V 6 bases short and J 5 bases short, with 5 bases between. From germline, CDR1 is SNHLY and CDR2 FYNNEI. The CDR3 covers 12 residues. The CDR3 nucleotides are TGTGCCAGCAGCGGGGATAATTCACCCCTCCACTTT. Protein sequence: CASSGDNSPLHF.

The gene calls are TRBV28 and TRBJ2-3; a possible D gene is TRBD2 (5 bases). The CDR3 is 13 residues long. Germline values: CDR1 MDHEN, CDR2 SYDVKM. The ends were cut back, 8 bases at V and 2 bases at J, with 11 bases in the middle. The DNA of the CDR3 is TGTGCCAGCTCCCGGGGTAACACAGATACGCAGTATTTT. Protein: CASSRGNTDTQYF. The full variable domain, completed using reference TRBV28 and TRBJ2-3, is DVKVTQSSRYLVKRTGEKVFLECVQDMDHENMFWYRQDPGLGLRLIYFSYDVKMKEKGDIPEGYSVSREKKERFSLILESASTNQTSMYLCASSRGNTDTQYFGPGTRLTVL.